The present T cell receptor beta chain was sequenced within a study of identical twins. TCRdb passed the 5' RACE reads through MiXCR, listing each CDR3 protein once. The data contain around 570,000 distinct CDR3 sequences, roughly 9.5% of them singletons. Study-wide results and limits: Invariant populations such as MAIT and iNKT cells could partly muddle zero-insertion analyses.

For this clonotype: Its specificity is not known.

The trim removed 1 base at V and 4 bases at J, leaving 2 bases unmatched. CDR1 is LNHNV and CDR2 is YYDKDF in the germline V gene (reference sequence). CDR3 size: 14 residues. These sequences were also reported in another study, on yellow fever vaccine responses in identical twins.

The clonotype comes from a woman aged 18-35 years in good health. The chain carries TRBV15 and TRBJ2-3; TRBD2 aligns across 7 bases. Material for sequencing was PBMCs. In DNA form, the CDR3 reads TGTGCCACCAGCAGAGGACTAGCTTCAGATACGCAGTATTTT. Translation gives CATSRGLASDTQYF.